What follows are 25 T cell receptor beta chains derived from one specimen sequenced in a study of neurological immune-mediated disorders. One entry per CDR3 protein, called by TCRdb with MiXCR from the 5' RACE reads. The sample comprises 50,000 or so distinct CDR3 sequences, more than 3.5% of which are singletons, and approximately 5.9% rests with the top ten. Sequencing was done on a sample of PBMCs. Source of these receptors: a man aged 60 to 69 with multiple sclerosis.

The table lists this clonotype with many counts. J is TRBJ2-7 and V is TRBV5-1, with D perhaps TRBD1 (5 bases). The germline V gene has CDR1 SGHRS and CDR2 YFSETQ. Trimming removed 0 bases at V and 2 bases at J, with 9 bases between. The CDR3 contains 14 residues. The CDR3 here is CASSLGAGPYEQYF. CDR3 in DNA: TGCGCCAGCAGCTTGGGGGCAGGGCCCTACGAGCAGTACTTC.

This clonotype has ten or more counts. CDR3: CASSLSGGQPQHF. The CDR3 DNA follows: TGTGCCAGCAGTTTGAGCGGGGGACAGCCCCAGCATTTT. This rearrangement joins TRBV12-3 or TRBV12-4 to TRBJ1-5, with a possible D match to TRBD1 (5 bases). V lost 3 bases and J 7 bases, leaving 10 bases between the germline ends. The CDR3 covers 13 residues.

A few counts support this clonotype. The V call is TRBV20-1, the J call TRBJ1-1; no clear D. CDR3 length: 13 amino acids. Germline CDR1 is DFQATT and CDR2 is SNEGSKA (reference sequence). The V end lost 7 bases, the J end lost 0 bases, and 12 bases lay between the germline ends. CDR3 region: CSGAGKLNTEAFF. CDR3 sequence (DNA): TGCAGTGGCGCGGGAAAGCTGAACACTGAAGCTTTCTTT.

V usage is TRBV4-1 and J usage is TRBJ2-6; D assignment may be TRBD1 or TRBD2 (6 bases each). Germline V gene data show CDR1 as MGHRA and CDR2 as YSYEKL. This CDR3 has 16 residues. V lost 3 bases to trimming and J lost 2 bases, with 11 bases between them. This chain's CDR3 is CASSHNREAGANVLTF. In DNA form, the CDR3 reads TGCGCCAGCAGCCACAACAGGGAGGCTGGGGCCAACGTCCTGACTTTC.

This clonotype was seen more than once but under ten times. This rearrangement joins TRBV3-1 to TRBJ2-7; 10 bases match TRBD2. The CDR3 is 14 residues long. V shed 4 bases, J shed 4 bases, and the junction held 4 bases outside the gene matches. CDR1 is LGHDT, CDR2 YNNKEL, per germline (reference sequence). The CDR3 DNA is TGTGCCAGCAGCCCTAGCGGGAGTGAGTACGAGCAGTACTTC. Translated: CASSPSGSEYEQYF.

This clonotype has a count of ten or more. J is TRBJ2-1 and V is TRBV6-1; 8 nucleotides align to TRBD2. Germline V CDR1 and CDR2: MNHNS, SASEGT. CDR3 length equals 15 residues. V trimming: 6 bases; J trimming: 9 bases; junction bases outside the gene matches: 13. CDR3 residues: CASSGLAKARGEQFF. CDR3 DNA: TGTGCCAGCAGCGGACTAGCAAAGGCCAGGGGTGAGCAGTTCTTC.

The sample holds many counts of this clonotype. This chain uses TRBV5-8 with TRBJ2-5; D remains ambiguous. Germline V gives CDR1 SGHTS, CDR2 YDEGEE. The CDR3 is made up of 12 amino acids. Trimming removed 6 bases from V and 5 bases from J, with 11 bases in between. Here the CDR3 reads CASIRVGETQYF. The CDR3 DNA reads TGTGCCAGCATAAGAGTCGGGGAGACCCAGTACTTC.

This clonotype was seen ten or more times. The V and J genes are TRBV28 and TRBJ2-1; D is perhaps TRBD2 (6 bases). Germline-derived CDR1 and CDR2 are MDHEN and SYDVKM. CDR3 length: 16 residues. The V end lost 5 bases, the J end lost 0 bases, and 14 bases lay between the germline ends. As DNA, the CDR3 is TGTGCCAGCAGTGTAGCGGCTGCAAACTCCTACAATGAGCAGTTCTTC. Translating gives CASSVAAANSYNEQFF.

This clonotype was counted ten times or more. The rearrangement links TRBV20-1 to TRBJ2-7, with D possibly matching TRBD1 (6 bases). CDR3 size: 14 residues. Germline V CDR1 and CDR2: DFQATT, SNEGSKA (reference sequence). V was pared by 5 bases and J by 6 bases, with 20 bases between. CDR3 residues: CSAPLGGVAGEQYF. CDR3 nucleotides: TGCAGTGCTCCTTTAGGGGGAGTAGCCGGCGAGCAGTACTTC.

This clonotype was recorded many times. V usage is TRBV11-2 and J usage is TRBJ2-7, with D perhaps assigned TRBD1 or TRBD2 (5 bases each). This CDR3 is built from 13 residues. Deletions cut 5 bases from V and 7 bases from J, with 15 bases between. Germline assignment: CDR1 SGHAT and CDR2 FQNNGV. Here the CDR3 DNA reads TGTGCCAGCAGCAGGACGGACACGGGGGAGCAGTACTTC. It is translated as CASSRTDTGEQYF. Filled out from reference TRBV11-2 and TRBJ2-7, the complete variable domain reads EAGVAQSPRYKIIEKRQSVAFWCNPISGHATLYWYQQILGQGPKLLIQFQNNGVVDDSQLPKDRFSAERLKGVDSTLKIQPAKLEDSAVYLCASSRTDTGEQYFGPGTRLTVT.

This clonotype came up many times. This chain uses TRBV5-5 with TRBJ1-5, with unresolved D. The germline V gene has CDR1 SGHKS and CDR2 YYEKEE (reference sequence). CDR3 length equals 15 residues. Trimming cost V 0 bases and J 6 bases, with 13 bases left between them. The CDR3 DNA follows: TGTGCCAGCAGCTTGGACATCCGGTTCGGTCAGCCCCAGCATTTT. Protein product: CASSLDIRFGQPQHF. Together with reference TRBV5-5 and TRBJ1-5, the CDR3 gives the full variable domain: DAGVTQSPTHLIKTRGQQVTLRCSPISGHKSVSWYQQVLGQGPQFIFQYYEKEERGRGNFPDRFSARQFPNYSSELNVNALLLGDSALYLCASSLDIRFGQPQHFGDGTRLSIL.

This clonotype was detected ten times or more. The gene calls are TRBV3-1 and TRBJ2-7; no clear D. V was trimmed by 3 bases and J by 3 bases, leaving 3 bases between them. Germline CDR1 reads LGHDT; CDR2 reads YNNKEL (reference sequence). This CDR3 is built from 11 residues. The CDR3 nucleotides read TGTGCCAGCAGCCAGAACTACGAGCAGTACTTC. This translates into CASSQNYEQYF.

This clonotype was observed many times. V and J are TRBV10-3 and TRBJ2-1; D gene ambiguous. The CDR3 has 13 residues. CDR1 is ENHRY, CDR2 SYGVKD, per germline. Trimming left V 11 bases short and J 0 bases short, with 11 bases between. The CDR3 DNA reads TGTGCCGCGCTGGGTACCTCCTACAATGAGCAGTTCTTC. Translated: CAALGTSYNEQFF.

This chain links TRBV6-5 with TRBJ1-5; D possibly corresponds to TRBD1 (5 bases). Germline loops: CDR1 MNHEY, CDR2 SVGAGI. The CDR3 covers 12 residues. The V gene lost 6 bases and the J gene lost 6 bases, with 9 bases spanning the gap. The CDR3: CASRQGSQPQHF. The CDR3 nucleotides are TGTGCCAGCAGGCAGGGTAGTCAGCCCCAGCATTTT.

This clonotype has ten or more counts. V and J are TRBV5-6 and TRBJ2-5; tentative D call: TRBD2 (5 bases). CDR1 is SGHDT and CDR2 is YYEEEE in the germline V gene. The length of the CDR3 is 13 residues. The germline V and J ends were trimmed by 4 bases and 2 bases, with 9 bases remaining between them. The DNA for the CDR3 is TGTGCCAGCAGCCAACGGGGTCAAGAGACCCAGTACTTC. Amino acids: CASSQRGQETQYF. Full variable domain (outside the CDR3, taken from reference TRBV5-6 and TRBJ2-5): DAGVTQSPTHLIKTRGQQVTLRCSPKSGHDTVSWYQQALGQGPQFIFQYYEEEERQRGNFPDRFSGHQFPNYSSELNVNALLLGDSALYLCASSQRGQETQYFGPGTRLLVL.

This clonotype was found many times. In DNA form, the CDR3 reads TGTGCCAGCACTCCCCCCTCTTCTAACGAGCAGTACTTC. Translated, it gives CASTPPSSNEQYF. V usage is TRBV5-6 and J usage is TRBJ2-7; no clear D gene. The CDR3 is made up of 13 amino acids. Germline loops: CDR1 SGHDT, CDR2 YYEEEE. Trimming left V 6 bases short and J 5 bases short, with 15 bases between.

This clonotype was picked up a small number of times. The V call is TRBV6-5, the J call TRBJ1-1, with D uncertain. This CDR3 is built from 13 residues. Germline lookup yields CDR1 MNHEY and CDR2 SVGAGI. V was trimmed by 3 bases and J by 1 base, leaving 6 bases between them. The CDR3 spells CASSYRQNTEAFF. The CDR3 DNA sequence: TGTGCCAGCAGTTATCGGCAGAACACTGAAGCTTTCTTT.

This clonotype was counted ten times or more. The chain has TRBV29-1 and TRBJ2-6, with 7 bases matching TRBD1. This CDR3 spans 14 amino acids. The junction had 4 bases not matched to a gene; V was cut back by 6 bases and J by 2 bases. CDR1 and CDR2 from the germline V gene are SQVTM and ANQGSEA. This CDR3 is CSVETGAGANVLTF. The CDR3 nucleotides are TGCAGCGTCGAAACAGGGGCTGGGGCCAACGTCCTGACTTTC.

This clonotype occurred many times. This chain links TRBV7-2 with TRBJ1-4; no firm D call. V lost 5 bases to trimming and J lost 10 bases, with 14 bases between them. The CDR3 is made up of 13 amino acids. The V gene's germline CDR1 is SGHTA and CDR2 FQGNSA. Here the CDR3 DNA reads TGTGCCAGCAGCAAAAACTCGGGCGGAAAACTGTTTTTT. Translating it yields CASSKNSGGKLFF.

This clonotype was counted only a few times. V is TRBV2 and J is TRBJ2-3, with D possibly matching TRBD2 (6 bases). There are 13 residues in the CDR3. Germline lookup yields CDR1 SNHLY and CDR2 FYNNEI. Trimming shortened V by 8 bases and J by 8 bases, and 17 bases separated the two germline ends. This CDR3 is CASFPGGIPTQYF. The CDR3 DNA reads as TGTGCCAGCTTTCCCGGAGGGATTCCTACGCAGTATTTT.

This clonotype has ten or more counts. The chain employs TRBV5-6 and TRBJ2-7; 8 nucleotides line up with TRBD1. Germline V lookup: CDR1 SGHDT, CDR2 YYEEEE. The CDR3 has 15 residues. Trimming cost V 3 bases and J 1 base; bases outside gene matches: 6. CDR3 protein: CASSSYRGSSYEQYF. CDR3 nucleotides: TGTGCCAGCAGCTCATACAGGGGGTCTTCCTACGAGCAGTACTTC.

The sample holds a few counts of this clonotype. V usage is TRBV9 and J usage is TRBJ2-6, with TRBD1 identical over 7 bases. In germline, CDR1 is SGDLS, CDR2 YYNGEE. With 0 bases clipped from V and 1 base from J, the junction kept 10 bases outside the gene matches. The CDR3 covers 19 residues. The CDR3 DNA follows: TGTGCCAGCAGCGTAGCTCTAGGGGGCCGAACTTCTGGGGCCAACGTCCTGACTTTC. Protein: CASSVALGGRTSGANVLTF.

With respect to this clonotype: This may come from a read error, since a much larger clone is one base off. This chain joins TRBV20-1 and TRBJ2-7; 11 nucleotides line up with TRBD1. The CDR3 contains 13 residues. CDR1 DFQATT and CDR2 SNEGSKA come from the germline V gene (reference sequence). V shed 6 bases and J 7 bases; nucleotides not matched to a gene: 8. CDR3 loop: CSAFPGQGEEQYF. CDR3 bases: TGCAGTGCGTTTCCGGGACAGGGGGAAGAGCAGTACTTC.

This clonotype occurred many times. The V and J genes are TRBV14 and TRBJ2-3, with D possibly TRBD1 on 5 matching bases. This CDR3 has 15 amino acids. CDR1 and CDR2 (germline): SGHDN, FVKESK. V lost 1 base and J lost 0, with 8 bases in between. Here the CDR3 reads CASSQGDRSTDTQYF. CDR3 coding DNA: TGTGCCAGCAGCCAAGGCGACAGAAGCACAGATACGCAGTATTTT.

The table lists this clonotype with many counts. The chain carries TRBV12-3 or TRBV12-4 and TRBJ2-2, with D possibly being TRBD1 (6 bases). Between the trimmed V and J ends, which lost 6 bases and 3 bases, there was a span of 11 bases. The CDR3 has 14 residues. As DNA, the CDR3 is TGTGCCAGCAGGAACAGGGTTGACACCGGGGAGCTGTTTTTT. Residues: CASRNRVDTGELFF.